These 10 T cell receptor beta chains were all obtained from the same sample, sequenced in a study of cytomegalovirus exposure and HLA in healthy donors. This PCR relied on a set of 60 Vbeta primers and 13 Jbeta primers. The method was immunoSEQ multiplex PCR; TCRdb's version includes in-frame clones alone and lacks a portion of them. The sample consists of 130,000 to 150,000 clones, roughly 78% of them appearing once. Source material: PBMCs. These receptors came from a female donor in good health and CMV-seronegative.

Note on this clone: One junction end disagrees with the germline gene, perhaps due to a read error. The chain couples TRBV7-9 to TRBJ1-2; a weak D match, TRBD1 (6 bases). CDR3 length equals 14 residues. Germline-derived CDR1 and CDR2 are SEHNR and FQNEAQ (reference sequence). The CDR3 DNA sequence: TGTTCCAGCAGCTTCACAGGGTATGGCTATGGCTACACCTTC. Protein sequence: CSSSFTGYGYGYTF. Looking up the rest from reference TRBV7-9 and TRBJ1-2 gives the full variable domain: DTGVSQNPRHKITKRGQNVTFRCDPISEHNRLYWYRQTLGQGPEFLTYFQNEAQLEKSRLLSDRFSAERPKGSFSTLEIQRTEQGDSAMYLCSSSFTGYGYGYTFGSGTRLTVV.

As DNA, the CDR3 is TGCGCCAGCAGCTTTGACAGGGTCCCCACGTGGGGCACAGATACGCAGTATTTT. Translation gives CASSFDRVPTWGTDTQYF. The chain carries TRBV5-1 and TRBJ2-3; 7 bases are a match to TRBD1. Germline V CDR1 and CDR2: SGHRS, YFSETQ. Germline trimming cut 2 bases from V and 1 base from J; bases unmatched to any gene: 13. The CDR3 is made up of 18 amino acids.

CDR3 protein: CASSDGTVNQPQHF. Here the CDR3 DNA reads TGTGCCAGCAGTGACGGGACAGTTAATCAGCCCCAGCATTTT. The V call is TRBV2, the J call TRBJ1-5; the match to TRBD1 covers 7 bases. J gave up 4 bases and V 3 bases, and 3 bases lay outside the gene matches. Germline assignment: CDR1 SNHLY and CDR2 FYNNEI. The CDR3 has 14 amino acids.

The chain is built from TRBV5-8 and TRBJ1-5; D may be TRBD1 (5 bases). CDR1 and CDR2 from the germline V gene are SGHTS and YDEGEE. The CDR3 has 15 amino acids. Trimming pared 4 bases from V and 6 bases from J, leaving 17 bases between. The CDR3 DNA reads TGTGCCAGCAGCGGGGGGACGGGCACGGCTCAGCCCCAGCATTTT. It is translated as CASSGGTGTAQPQHF.

About this clone: One junction end does not reproduce the germline sequence, and a read error may be involved. The J gene is TRBJ1-2, the V gene TRBV4-2; D ambiguous. From germline, CDR1 is LGHNA and CDR2 YNFKEQ. The CDR3 is made up of 15 amino acids. In DNA form, the CDR3 reads TGTGCCAGCAGCCAAGTAAGCGAGGGCGGGTATGGCTACCCCTTC. Amino acids: CASSQVSEGGYGYPF.

This chain links TRBV30 with TRBJ1-2; possible D gene TRBD1, 5 bases. The CDR3 extends over 10 amino acids. Trimming left V 5 bases short and J 6 bases short, with 7 bases between. The V gene's germline CDR1 is GTSNPN and CDR2 SVGIG (reference sequence). CDR3 region: CAWQTDGYTF. CDR3 DNA: TGTGCCTGGCAGACAGATGGCTACACCTTC.

About this clone itself: Other DNA sequences in this specimen translate into the identical CDR3. The V gene is TRBV5-1, the J gene TRBJ2-7; D perhaps matches TRBD1 (6 bases). There are 13 residues in the CDR3. CDR1 is SGHRS and CDR2 is YFSETQ in the germline V gene. Trimming left V 3 bases short and J 4 bases short, with 11 bases between. The CDR3 spells CASSSRTGYEQYF. Written as DNA, the CDR3 is TGCGCCAGCAGCTCGCGTACAGGGTACGAGCAGTACTTC. The full variable domain, its missing parts supplied by reference TRBV5-1 and TRBJ2-7, is KAGVTQTPRYLIKTRGQQVTLSCSPISGHRSVSWYQQTPGQGLQFLFEYFSETQRNKGNFPGRFSGRQFSNSRSEMNVSTLELGDSALYLCASSSRTGYEQYFGPGTRLTVT.

The V gene is TRBV6-5, the J gene TRBJ2-1; 7 bases are a match to TRBD2. J was trimmed by 7 bases and V by 4 bases; bases with no gene match: 4. Germline V gives CDR1 MNHEY, CDR2 SVGAGI. CDR3 length equals 13 residues. The CDR3 region is CASSSYGRNEQFF. As DNA, the CDR3 is TGTGCCAGCAGTTCCTACGGGAGGAATGAGCAGTTCTTC.

The chain combines TRBV12-5 with TRBJ2-5; 9 bases fit TRBD1. V was clipped by 5 bases and J by 5 bases; unmatched bases: 3. CDR3 length: 13 amino acids. Germline V lookup: CDR1 LGHNT, CDR2 FRNRAP. The DNA for the CDR3 is TGTGCTAGTGGTCCCGACAGGGGGGAGACCCAGTACTTC. This gives the protein CASGPDRGETQYF. The full variable domain, rest sourced from reference TRBV12-5 and TRBJ2-5, is DARVTQTPRHKVTEMGQEVTMRCQPILGHNTVFWYRQTMMQGLELLAYFRNRAPLDDSGMPKDRFSAEMPDATLATLKIQPSEPRDSAVYFCASGPDRGETQYFGPGTRLLVL.

This chain joins TRBV19 and TRBJ2-3, with 9 bases identical to TRBD1. Germline CDR1 reads LNHDA; CDR2 reads SQIVND (reference sequence). The CDR3 loop spans 14 amino acids. Germline trimming cut 8 bases from V and 1 base from J; bases unmatched to any gene: 4. CDR3 sequence reads: CASARTGGTDTQYF. The CDR3 nucleotides are TGTGCCAGTGCCCGGACAGGGGGCACAGATACGCAGTATTTT.